These T cell receptor beta chains were read from a single sample in a study of blood T cell repertoires in COVID-19. Sequenced by immunoSEQ multiplex PCR; TCRdb stores in-frame clones only, minus some. The repertoire holds about 160,000 clones, with over 80% as singletons. The specimen was peripheral blood. The receptor source for this set is a woman aged 80 or over with active or convalescent COVID-19. CDR3s include the opening cysteine and the closing phenylalanine or tryptophan. Each record gives: clone size, CDR3 length, V gene, D gene, J gene, CDR3 protein, CDR3 DNA. The D gene is left open where the match is weak. Expanded clones are given a class, and other clones once, few, many or no size at all.

-	14	TRBV7-9	-	TRBJ1-3	CASRPPSTGNTIYF	TGTGCCAGCAGACCCCCAAGCACTGGAAACACCATATATTTT
-	14	TRBV19	-	TRBJ1-5	CASSPANSNQPQHF	TGTGCCAGTAGCCCAGCGAATAGCAATCAGCCCCAGCATTTT
-	16	TRBV7-3	TRBD2	TRBJ2-1	CASSARTSGVYNEQFF	TGTGCCAGCAGCGCACGGACTAGCGGGGTCTACAATGAGCAGTTCTTC
-	16	TRBV7-6	-	TRBJ1-3	CASSLEGTGAGNTIYF	TGTGCCAGCAGCTTGGAAGGAACAGGAGCTGGAAACACCATATATTTT
-	14	TRBV5-4	TRBD1	TRBJ1-2	CASSLPGQNYGYTF	TGTGCCAGCAGCTTACCGGGACAGAACTATGGCTACACCTTC
-	14	TRBV4-1	-	TRBJ1-2	CASSQGYGNYGYTF	TGCGCCAGCAGCCAAGGATACGGGAACTATGGCTACACCTTC
-	14	TRBV4-1	TRBD2	TRBJ2-1	CASSQGSGYNEQFF	TGCGCCAGCAGCCAAGGTAGCGGGTACAATGAGCAGTTCTTC
-	11	TRBV25-1	-	TRBJ1-1	CASMSGAEAFF	TGTGCCAGCATGTCAGGGGCTGAAGCTTTCTTT
-	16	TRBV5-1	TRBD1	TRBJ2-3	CASSLETGTLSYTQYF	TGCGCCAGCAGCTTGGAGACAGGGACACTTTCGTATACGCAGTATTTT
-	11	TRBV29-1	-	TRBJ1-2	CSVVLSGGYTF	TGCAGCGTTGTTCTTTCGGGGGGCTACACCTTC
-	16	TRBV10-3	-	TRBJ1-4	CAISEIDSRVNEKLFF	TGTGCCATCAGTGAAATCGACAGCAGGGTAAATGAAAAACTGTTTTTT
-	14	TRBV2	-	TRBJ1-2	CASTTGRANYGYTF	TGTGCCAGCACGACCGGGAGAGCTAACTATGGCTACACCTTC
-	14	TRBV4-3	TRBD1	TRBJ1-2	CASSRDRADYGYTF	TGCGCCAGCAGCCGGGACAGGGCCGACTATGGCTACACCTTC
-	14	TRBV7-9	TRBD1	TRBJ1-6	CASTRTGDGSPLHF	TGTGCCAGCACCCGGACAGGGGACGGTTCACCCCTCCACTTT
-	16	TRBV7-8	TRBD2	TRBJ2-7	CASSLAGEGSTYEQYF	TGTGCCAGCAGCTTAGCGGGGGAGGGGTCCACCTACGAGCAGTACTTC
-	15	TRBV13	-	TRBJ1-1	CASSYADRTYTEAFF	TGTGCCAGCAGCTACGCCGACAGAACCTACACTGAAGCTTTCTTT
-	16	TRBV11-3	-	TRBJ2-2	CASCSKRWGVTGELFF	TGTGCCAGCTGTTCAAAGCGGTGGGGAGTCACCGGGGAGCTGTTTTTT
once	14	TRBV27	TRBD1	TRBJ1-4	CASSSPGQSVKLFF	TGTGCCAGCAGTTCACCGGGACAGTCAGTAAAACTGTTTTTT
-	14	TRBV5-1	-	TRBJ1-4	CASSLVGANEKLFF	TGCGCCAGCAGCTTGGTAGGGGCTAATGAAAAACTGTTTTTT
few	14	TRBV6-5	-	TRBJ1-2	CASSYSRHGYGYTF	TGTGCCAGCAGTTACTCGAGACACGGCTATGGCTACACCTTC
-	15	TRBV7-2	TRBD2	TRBJ2-3	CASTQPRGGTDTQYF	TGTGCCAGCACCCAGCCCCGGGGGGGCACAGATACGCAGTATTTT
-	13	TRBV12-3/TRBV12-4	-	TRBJ2-7	CASSSSRGGEQYF	TGTGCCAGCAGTTCATCCAGGGGTGGCGAGCAGTACTTC
-	16	TRBV6-4	TRBD2	TRBJ2-2	CASSVLAGQNTGELFF	TGTGCCAGCAGTGTTCTAGCGGGGCAGAACACCGGGGAGCTGTTTTTT
-	13	TRBV7-3	TRBD1	TRBJ2-5	CASSFDREETQYF	TGTGCCAGCAGCTTCGACAGGGAAGAGACCCAGTACTTC
-	15	TRBV4-3	-	TRBJ1-1	CASSQDWQPNTEAFF	TGCGCCAGCAGCCAAGATTGGCAACCAAACACTGAAGCTTTCTTT
-	15	TRBV2	TRBD1	TRBJ1-1	CASSSGGQGFTEAFF	TGTGCCAGCAGCTCGGGGGGACAGGGTTTCACTGAAGCTTTCTTT
-	18	TRBV7-9	-	TRBJ1-1	CASSLRPLTFNRDTEAFF	TGTGCCAGCAGCTTAAGACCGCTTACCTTCAATCGGGACACTGAAGCTTTCTTT
few	18	TRBV6-1	TRBD1	TRBJ1-1	CASSEDSGQGARGPEAFF	TGTGCCAGCAGTGAAGACTCAGGACAGGGGGCGCGGGGTCCTGAAGCTTTCTTT
-	14	TRBV18	-	TRBJ2-7	CASSLAGGSYEQYF	TGTGCCAGCTCACTCGCCGGGGGCTCCTACGAGCAGTACTTC
-	18	TRBV4-3	TRBD2	TRBJ2-1	CASSHNLSPGGSYNEQFF	TGCGCCAGCAGCCACAACCTCTCTCCCGGGGGGTCCTACAATGAGCAGTTCTTC
few	21	TRBV7-9	TRBD2	TRBJ2-1	CASTASGGRSLQSSSYNEQFF	TGTGCCAGCACGGCTAGCGGGGGCCGATCTCTTCAATCCAGCTCCTACAATGAGCAGTTCTTC
-	14	TRBV7-2	-	TRBJ1-2	CASSKEGLSGGYTF	TGTGCCAGCAGCAAAGAGGGACTGTCGGGGGGCTACACCTTC
-	18	TRBV4-2	-	TRBJ1-3	CASSPTGGGATSGNTIYF	TGTGCCAGCAGCCCCACGGGGGGGGGTGCGACCTCTGGAAACACCATATATTTT
-	15	TRBV4-2	-	TRBJ1-2	CASSQSQAEDYGYTF	TGTGCCAGCAGCCAGTCGCAGGCGGAGGACTATGGCTACACCTTC
-	15	TRBV4-3	TRBD1	TRBJ1-2	CASSPTGAGDVGYTF	TGCGCCAGCAGCCCAACAGGGGCCGGCGATGTTGGCTACACCTTC
-	14	TRBV3-1/TRBV3-2	-	TRBJ1-2	CASSQDETGFGYTF	TGTGCCAGCAGCCAAGATGAAACAGGGTTTGGCTACACCTTC
-	14	TRBV5-1	-	TRBJ1-1	CASSSQVLNTEAFF	TGCGCCAGCAGCTCACAGGTACTGAACACTGAAGCTTTCTTT
few	13	TRBV20-1	TRBD2	TRBJ2-1	CSASPLAVARQFF	TGCAGTGCTAGTCCTCTAGCGGTAGCCCGGCAGTTCTTC
-	14	TRBV6-2/TRBV6-3	-	TRBJ2-7	CASSYPGLTYEQYF	TGTGCCAGCAGTTACCCGGGACTTACCTACGAGCAGTACTTC
-	14	TRBV10-3	-	TRBJ1-1	CAIRLQGTGTEAFF	TGTGCCATCCGATTACAGGGCACGGGGACTGAAGCTTTCTTT
-	14	TRBV9	-	TRBJ1-6	CASSVGQFNSPLHF	TGTGCCAGCAGCGTAGGGCAGTTTAATTCACCCCTCCACTTT
-	14	TRBV9	-	TRBJ2-6	CASTLSSGANVLTF	TGTGCCAGCACCCTCAGCTCTGGGGCCAACGTCCTGACTTTC